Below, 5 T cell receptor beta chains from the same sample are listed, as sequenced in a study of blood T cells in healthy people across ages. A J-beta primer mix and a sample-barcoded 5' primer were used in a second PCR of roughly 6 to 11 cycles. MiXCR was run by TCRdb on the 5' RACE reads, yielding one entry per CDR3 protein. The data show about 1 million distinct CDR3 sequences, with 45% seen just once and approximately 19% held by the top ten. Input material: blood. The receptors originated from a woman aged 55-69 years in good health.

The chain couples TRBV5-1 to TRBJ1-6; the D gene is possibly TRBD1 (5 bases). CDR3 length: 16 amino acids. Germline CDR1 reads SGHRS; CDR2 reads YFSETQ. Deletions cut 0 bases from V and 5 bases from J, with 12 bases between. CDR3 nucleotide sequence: TGCGCCAGCAGCTTGGATGGAGACAGCCATAATTCACCCCTCCACTTT. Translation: CASSLDGDSHNSPLHF.

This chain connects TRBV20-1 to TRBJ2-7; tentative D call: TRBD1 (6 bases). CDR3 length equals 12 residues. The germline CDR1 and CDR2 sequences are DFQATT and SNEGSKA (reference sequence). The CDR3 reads CTSQGCSYEQYF. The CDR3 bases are TGCACCTCGCAGGGGTGCTCCTACGAGCAGTACTTC.

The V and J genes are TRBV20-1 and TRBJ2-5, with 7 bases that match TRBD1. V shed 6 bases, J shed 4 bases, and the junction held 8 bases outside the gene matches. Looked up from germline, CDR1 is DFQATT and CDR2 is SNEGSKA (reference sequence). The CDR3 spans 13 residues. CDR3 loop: CSAPDREPETQYF. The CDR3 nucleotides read TGCAGTGCGCCCGACAGGGAACCAGAGACCCAGTACTTC.

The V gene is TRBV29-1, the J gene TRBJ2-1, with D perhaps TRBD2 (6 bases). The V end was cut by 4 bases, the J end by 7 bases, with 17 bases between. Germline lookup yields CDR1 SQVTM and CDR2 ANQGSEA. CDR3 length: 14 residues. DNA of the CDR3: TGCAGCGTTGTTCTACGGGAGAAGTGGAATGAGCAGTTCTTC. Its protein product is CSVVLREKWNEQFF.

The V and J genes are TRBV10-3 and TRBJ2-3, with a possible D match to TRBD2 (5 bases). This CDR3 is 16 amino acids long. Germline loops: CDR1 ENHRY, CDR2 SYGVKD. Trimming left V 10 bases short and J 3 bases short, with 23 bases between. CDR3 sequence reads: CATMGGLAQRTDTQYF. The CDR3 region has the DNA TGTGCCACCATGGGTGGGCTAGCACAGAGAACAGATACGCAGTATTTT.